This TCR beta chain came from a study of chemoradiotherapy in HPV16-positive cancers. This clone was detected only once. Antigen unknown. Other DNA sequences in the same sample also yield this CDR3. Sequenced by immunoSEQ multiplex PCR; TCRdb stores in-frame clones only, minus some. The sample contains about 68,000 clones, about nine tenths of which appear only once. The germline V and J ends were trimmed by 0 bases and 0 bases, with 8 bases remaining between them. The CDR3 length is 15 residues. Per germline, CDR1 LNHDA and CDR2 SQIVND (reference sequence). Samples were taken several times over chemoradiotherapy. Findings and caveats of the study: For HPV16-positive patients, expanding HPV-responsive T cells associated with longer recurrence-free survival. Candidate HPV-specific clones and E7-related TCR motifs grew in tumor during treatment.

Source: blood, taken from a patient who underwent chemoradiotherapy. The genes are TRBV19 and TRBJ1-1, with D uncertain. The clonotype was recovered from a human donor with HPV-associated anogenital cancer. CDR3 sequence: CASSIDRSMNTEAFF. CDR3 nucleotides: TGTGCCAGTAGTATAGACAGGAGTATGAACACTGAAGCTTTCTTT.